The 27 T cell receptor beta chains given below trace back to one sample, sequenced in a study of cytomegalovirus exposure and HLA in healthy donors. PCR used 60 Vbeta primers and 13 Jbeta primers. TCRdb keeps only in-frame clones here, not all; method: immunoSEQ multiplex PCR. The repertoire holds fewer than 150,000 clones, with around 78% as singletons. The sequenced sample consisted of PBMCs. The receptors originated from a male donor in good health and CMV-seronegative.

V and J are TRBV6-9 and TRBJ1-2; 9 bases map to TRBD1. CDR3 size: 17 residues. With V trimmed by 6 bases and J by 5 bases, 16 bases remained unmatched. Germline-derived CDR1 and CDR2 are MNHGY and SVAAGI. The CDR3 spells CASSAKGIWDRVYGYTF. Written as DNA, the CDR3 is TGTGCCAGCAGCGCTAAAGGGATCTGGGACAGGGTTTATGGCTACACCTTC.

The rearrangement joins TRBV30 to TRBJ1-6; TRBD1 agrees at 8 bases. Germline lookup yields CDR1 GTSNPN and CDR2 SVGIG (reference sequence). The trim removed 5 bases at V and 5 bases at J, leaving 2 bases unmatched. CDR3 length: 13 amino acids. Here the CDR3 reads CAWAGQDNSPLHF. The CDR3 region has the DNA TGTGCCTGGGCGGGACAGGATAATTCACCCCTCCACTTT.

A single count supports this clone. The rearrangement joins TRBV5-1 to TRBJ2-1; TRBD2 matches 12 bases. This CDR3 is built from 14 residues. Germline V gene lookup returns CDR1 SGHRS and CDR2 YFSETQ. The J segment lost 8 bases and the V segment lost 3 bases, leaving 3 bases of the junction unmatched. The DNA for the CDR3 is TGCGCCAGCAGCTCCCGGACTAGCGGGGATGAGCAGTTCTTC. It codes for CASSSRTSGDEQFF.

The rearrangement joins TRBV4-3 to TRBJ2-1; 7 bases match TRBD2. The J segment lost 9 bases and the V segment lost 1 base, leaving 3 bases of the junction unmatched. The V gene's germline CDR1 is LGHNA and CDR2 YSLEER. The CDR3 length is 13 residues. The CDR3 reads CASSQGEGGEQFF. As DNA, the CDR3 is TGCGCCAGCAGCCAAGGGGAGGGAGGTGAGCAGTTCTTC.

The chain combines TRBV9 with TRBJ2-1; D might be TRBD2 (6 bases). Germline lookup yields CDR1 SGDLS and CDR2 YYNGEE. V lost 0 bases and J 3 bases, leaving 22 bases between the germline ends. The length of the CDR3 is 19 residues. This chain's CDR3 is CASSVVGTANQILYNEQFF. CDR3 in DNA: TGTGCCAGCAGCGTAGTCGGGACTGCCAACCAGATCCTCTACAATGAGCAGTTCTTC.

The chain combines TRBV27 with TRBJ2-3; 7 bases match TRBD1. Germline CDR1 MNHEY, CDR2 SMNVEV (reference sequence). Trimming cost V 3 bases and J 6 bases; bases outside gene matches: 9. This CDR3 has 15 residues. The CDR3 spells CASSFNRGPGDTQYF. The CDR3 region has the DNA TGTGCCAGCAGTTTCAACAGGGGTCCCGGTGATACGCAGTATTTT.

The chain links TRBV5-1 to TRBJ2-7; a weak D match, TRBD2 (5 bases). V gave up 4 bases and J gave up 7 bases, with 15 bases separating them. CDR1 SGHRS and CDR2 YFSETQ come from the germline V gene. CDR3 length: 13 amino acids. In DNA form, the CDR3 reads TGCGCCAGCAGCCCCTGGACCTGGGAGGAGCAGTACTTC. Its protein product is CASSPWTWEEQYF.

The chain's CDR3 is CASSRANQETQYF. DNA for the CDR3: TGTGCCAGCTCACGAGCTAACCAAGAGACCCAGTACTTC. The rearrangement uses TRBV18 and TRBJ2-5; no clear D gene. Per the germline V gene, CDR1 is KGHSH and CDR2 is LQKENI. V lost 4 bases and J 0 bases, leaving 6 bases between the germline ends. The CDR3 has 13 amino acids.

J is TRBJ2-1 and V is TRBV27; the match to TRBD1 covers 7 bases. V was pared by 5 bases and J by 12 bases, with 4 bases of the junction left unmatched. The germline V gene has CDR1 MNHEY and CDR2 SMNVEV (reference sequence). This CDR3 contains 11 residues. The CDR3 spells CASSGWTGQFF. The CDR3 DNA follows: TGTGCCAGCAGTGGATGGACAGGGCAGTTCTTC.

CDR3 loop: CASIPTGTGNYEQYF. The CDR3 DNA reads as TGTGCCAGCATTCCAACCGGGACAGGGAACTACGAGCAGTACTTC. The rearrangement uses TRBV6-1 and TRBJ2-7; 9 bases align to TRBD1. This CDR3 region has 15 residues. Trimming removed 7 bases from V and 3 bases from J; junction bases left unmatched: 10. Looked up from germline, CDR1 is MNHNS and CDR2 is SASEGT.

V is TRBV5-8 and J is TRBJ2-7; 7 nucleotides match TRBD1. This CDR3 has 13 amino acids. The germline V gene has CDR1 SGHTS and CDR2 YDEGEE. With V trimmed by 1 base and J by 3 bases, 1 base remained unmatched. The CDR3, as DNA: TGTGCCAGCAGCTTGCAGGGGGACTACGAGCAGTACTTC. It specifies CASSLQGDYEQYF.

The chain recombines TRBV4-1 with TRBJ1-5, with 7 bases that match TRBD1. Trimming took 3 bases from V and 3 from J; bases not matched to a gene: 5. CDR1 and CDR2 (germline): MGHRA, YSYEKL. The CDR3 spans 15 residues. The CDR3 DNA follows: TGCGCCAGCAGCCAGCTGACAGGGTTCAATCAGCCCCAGCATTTT. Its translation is CASSQLTGFNQPQHF.

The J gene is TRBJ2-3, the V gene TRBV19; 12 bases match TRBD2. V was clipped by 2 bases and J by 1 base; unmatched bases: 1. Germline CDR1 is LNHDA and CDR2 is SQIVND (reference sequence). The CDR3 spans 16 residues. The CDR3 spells CASSIRTSGGTDTQYF. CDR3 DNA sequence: TGTGCCAGTAGTATACGGACTAGCGGGGGCACAGATACGCAGTATTTT. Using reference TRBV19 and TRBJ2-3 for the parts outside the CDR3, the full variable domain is DGGITQSPKYLFRKEGQNVTLSCEQNLNHDAMYWYRQDPGQGLRLIYYSQIVNDFQKGDIAEGYSVSREKKESFPLTVTSAQKNPTAFYLCASSIRTSGGTDTQYFGPGTRLTVL.

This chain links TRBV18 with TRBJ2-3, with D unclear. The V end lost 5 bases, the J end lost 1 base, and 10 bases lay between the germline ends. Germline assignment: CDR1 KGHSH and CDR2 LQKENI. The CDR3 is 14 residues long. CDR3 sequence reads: CASSTLPRTDTQYF. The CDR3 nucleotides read TGTGCCAGCTCAACTCTACCTCGCACAGATACGCAGTATTTT.

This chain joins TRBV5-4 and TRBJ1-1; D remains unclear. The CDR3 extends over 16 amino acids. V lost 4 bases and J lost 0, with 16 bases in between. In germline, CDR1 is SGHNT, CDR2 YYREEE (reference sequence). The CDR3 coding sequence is TGTGCCAGCAGCACAGATCCCAACTTGATGAACACTGAAGCTTTCTTT. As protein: CASSTDPNLMNTEAFF.

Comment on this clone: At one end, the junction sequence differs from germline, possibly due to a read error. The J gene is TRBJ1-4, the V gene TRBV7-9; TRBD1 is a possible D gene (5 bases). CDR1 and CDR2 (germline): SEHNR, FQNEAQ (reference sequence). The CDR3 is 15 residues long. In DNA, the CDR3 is TGTTCCAGCAGCCTAAGCGGGACCCGGTCCGAAAAACTGTTTTTT. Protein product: CSSSLSGTRSEKLFF.

The CDR3 protein is CASSVVGRTGGQETQYF. The CDR3 DNA is TGTGCCAGCAGCGTAGTAGGGAGGACAGGTGGGCAAGAGACCCAGTACTTC. The chain couples TRBV9 to TRBJ2-5; D may be TRBD1 (7 bases). Trimming stripped 0 bases from V and 2 bases from J, with 17 bases between. The CDR3 runs 17 residues. The germline V gene encodes CDR1 SGDLS and CDR2 YYNGEE.

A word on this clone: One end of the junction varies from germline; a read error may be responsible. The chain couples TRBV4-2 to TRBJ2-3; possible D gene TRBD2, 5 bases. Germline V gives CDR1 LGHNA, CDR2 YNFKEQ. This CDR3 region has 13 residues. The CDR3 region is CASSQFSADTQYF. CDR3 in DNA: TGTGCCAGCAGCCAGTTTAGCGCAGACACGCAGTATTTT.

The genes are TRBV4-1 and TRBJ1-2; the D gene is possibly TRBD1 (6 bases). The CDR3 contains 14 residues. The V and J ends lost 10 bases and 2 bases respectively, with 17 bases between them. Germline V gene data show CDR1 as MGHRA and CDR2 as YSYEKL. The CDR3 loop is CATSPQTGNYGYTF. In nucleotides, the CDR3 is TGCGCCACCTCCCCTCAAACAGGGAACTATGGCTACACCTTC.

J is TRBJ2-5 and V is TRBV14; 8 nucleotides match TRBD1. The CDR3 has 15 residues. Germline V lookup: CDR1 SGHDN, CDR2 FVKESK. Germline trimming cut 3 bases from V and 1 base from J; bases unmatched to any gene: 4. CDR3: CASSQRQGSQETQYF. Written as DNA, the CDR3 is TGTGCCAGCAGCCAGAGACAGGGGTCCCAAGAGACCCAGTACTTC.

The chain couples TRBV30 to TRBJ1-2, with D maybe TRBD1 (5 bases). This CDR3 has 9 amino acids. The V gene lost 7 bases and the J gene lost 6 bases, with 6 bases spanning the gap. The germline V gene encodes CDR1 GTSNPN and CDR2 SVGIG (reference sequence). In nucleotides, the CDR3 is TGTGCCTTAGGGGATGGCTACACCTTC. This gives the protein CALGDGYTF.

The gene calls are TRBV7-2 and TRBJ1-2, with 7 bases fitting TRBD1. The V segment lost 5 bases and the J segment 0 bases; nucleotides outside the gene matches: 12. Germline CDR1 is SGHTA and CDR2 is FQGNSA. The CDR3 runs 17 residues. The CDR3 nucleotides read TGTGCCAGCAGCCTAGTGGGTGGTACAGGGGCTAACTATGGCTACACCTTC. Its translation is CASSLVGGTGANYGYTF.

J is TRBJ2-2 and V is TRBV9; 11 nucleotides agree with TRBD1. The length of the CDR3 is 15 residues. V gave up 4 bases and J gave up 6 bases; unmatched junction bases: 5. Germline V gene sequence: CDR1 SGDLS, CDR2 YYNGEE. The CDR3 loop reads CASSRTGGMSGELFF. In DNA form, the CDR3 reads TGTGCCAGCAGCAGGACAGGGGGCATGTCCGGGGAGCTGTTTTTT.

The CDR3 DNA reads TGTGCCAGCACCCTCGGGGGAGGACTCACAGATACGCAGTATTTT. Its protein is CASTLGGGLTDTQYF. This chain links TRBV5-8 with TRBJ2-3; D perhaps matches TRBD2 (6 bases). CDR1 and CDR2 from the germline V gene are SGHTS and YDEGEE. The CDR3 has 15 amino acids. V lost 6 bases, J lost 2 bases, and 16 bases lay in between.

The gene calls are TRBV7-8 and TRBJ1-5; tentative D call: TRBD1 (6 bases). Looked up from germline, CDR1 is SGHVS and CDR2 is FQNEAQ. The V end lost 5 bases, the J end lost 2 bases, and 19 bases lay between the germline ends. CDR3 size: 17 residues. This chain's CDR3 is CASSDRRGFRGNQPQHF. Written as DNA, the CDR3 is TGTGCCAGCAGCGACCGCAGGGGTTTCCGTGGCAATCAGCCCCAGCATTTT. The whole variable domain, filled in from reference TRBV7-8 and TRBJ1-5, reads GAGVSQSPRYKVAKRGQDVALRCDPISGHVSLFWYQQALGQGPEFLTYFQNEAQLDKSGLPSDRFFAERPEGSVSTLKIQRTQQEDSAVYLCASSDRRGFRGNQPQHFGDGTRLSIL.

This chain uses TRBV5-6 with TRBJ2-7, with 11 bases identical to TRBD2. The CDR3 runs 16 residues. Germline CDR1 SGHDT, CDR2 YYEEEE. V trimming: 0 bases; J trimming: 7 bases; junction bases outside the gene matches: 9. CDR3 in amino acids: CASSLVTSGGPGEQYF. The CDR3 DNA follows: TGTGCCAGCAGCTTGGTTACTAGCGGGGGCCCTGGAGAGCAGTACTTC.

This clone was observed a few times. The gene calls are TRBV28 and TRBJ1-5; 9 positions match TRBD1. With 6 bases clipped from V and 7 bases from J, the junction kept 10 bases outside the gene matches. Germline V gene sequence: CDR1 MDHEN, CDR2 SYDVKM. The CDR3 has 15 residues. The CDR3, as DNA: TGTGCCAGCAGGCGAGATATGACAGGGGGACAGCCCCAGCATTTT. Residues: CASRRDMTGGQPQHF. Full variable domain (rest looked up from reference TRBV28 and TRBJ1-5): DVKVTQSSRYLVKRTGEKVFLECVQDMDHENMFWYRQDPGLGLRLIYFSYDVKMKEKGDIPEGYSVSREKKERFSLILESASTNQTSMYLCASRRDMTGGQPQHFGDGTRLSIL.